The sequence of this T cell receptor (beta chain) was determined in a study of cytomegalovirus exposure and HLA in healthy donors. Germline CDR1 SGHRS, CDR2 YFSETQ. The V segment lost 0 bases and the J segment 6 bases; nucleotides outside the gene matches: 4. The CDR3 length is 14 residues. The PCR had 60 Vbeta and 13 Jbeta primers. TCRdb's copy holds only in-frame clones and misses some; the assay was immunoSEQ multiplex PCR. Among 150,000 or so clones listed, about 80% were seen once. The sample taken for sequencing was PBMCs. The chain carries TRBV5-1 and TRBJ1-2; 8 nucleotides match TRBD1. This TCR came from a woman in her thirties or forties in good health and CMV-seronegative. The DNA of the CDR3 is TGCGCCAGCAGCTTGGCCCCAGGGGGCGATGGCTACACCTTC. The encoded protein is CASSLAPGGDGYTF.